This TCR beta chain is drawn from a study of cytomegalovirus exposure and HLA in healthy donors. Study background: Caucasian-associated ancestry cluster membership applied to about four fifths of around 400 genotyped donors.

Study-level points and caveats: Immune exposure information comprised only CMV serostatus.

This PCR relied on a set of 60 Vbeta primers and 13 Jbeta primers. Sequenced by immunoSEQ multiplex PCR; TCRdb stores in-frame clones only, minus some. The table has 100,000 to 150,000 clones, around 80% seen once. A note on this clone: What it recognizes is unknown.

Germline V gene sequence: CDR1 SGDLS, CDR2 YYNGEE. The CDR3 has 15 amino acids. The V gene end was trimmed by 4 bases and the J gene end by 6 bases; junction bases not matched to a gene: 10. This clonotype originated in a female donor in good health and CMV-seronegative. The chain combines TRBV9 with TRBJ2-5, with 9 positions matching TRBD1. What was sequenced was PBMCs. CDR3 region: CASSSTGGALKTQYF. CDR3 bases: TGTGCCAGCAGCTCCACAGGGGGCGCGTTAAAGACCCAGTACTTC.